What follows is one T cell receptor (beta chain) and its context. Its specificity is unknown. These data originate in a study of blood T cells in healthy people across ages. Study-wide points: Whereas aged donors had fewer naive CD4+ cells, long-lived donors had more of them and higher diversity.

CDR3 length: 14 residues. V lost 2 bases, J lost 4 bases, and 6 bases stayed unmatched. Germline CDR1 SGHNT, CDR2 YYREEE (reference sequence). The second PCR ran roughly 7 to 12 cycles with a sample-barcoded 5' primer and J-beta primers. Using its own MiXCR run on the 5' RACE reads, TCRdb lists one record per CDR3 protein. The data show hundreds of thousands of distinct CDR3 sequences, with about 50% seen just once and less than 15% held by the top ten. This chain links TRBV5-4 with TRBJ2-7; 7 bases are shared with TRBD1. Sequenced sample: blood. This TCR came from a woman older than 75 in good health. This chain's CDR3 is CASSFGGTAYEQYF. CDR3 sequence (DNA): TGTGCCAGCAGCTTCGGTGGGACAGCGTACGAGCAGTACTTC.